This TCR beta chain was sequenced for a study of blood T cell repertoires in COVID-19. Study summary: There were acute and convalescent COVID-19 samples, and they came from the United States, Italy and Spain. T cells, B-cell-depleted T cells, or PBMCs provided the cDNA or gDNA that served as material.

TCRdb's copy holds only in-frame clones and misses some; the assay was immunoSEQ multiplex PCR. The table lists roughly 160,000 clones, 87% of them singletons. Specimen: peripheral blood. This sequence was found in a woman aged 55-69 years who had recovered from COVID-19.

CDR3 sequence reads: CASSLGRPLTGELFF. The CDR3 DNA reads as TGTGCCAGCAGCCTCGGTCGTCCGCTCACCGGGGAGCTGTTTTTT. V and J are TRBV3-1 (or the pseudogene TRBV3-2) and TRBJ2-2; D is unresolved. The ends were cut back, 4 bases at V and 4 bases at J, with 13 bases in the middle. The CDR3 length is 15 residues. CDR1 and CDR2 from the germline V gene are LGHDT and YNNKEL (reference sequence).